The 17 T cell receptor beta chains presented below share a single source sample, sequenced in a study of radiotherapy plus CTLA-4 blockade in lung cancer. Method: immunoSEQ multiplex PCR; TCRdb's copy keeps in-frame clones and lacks some. The sample yields about 100,000 clones, about 80% seen once. The sample consisted of peripheral blood, taken from a patient treated with radiotherapy plus ipilimumab. The receptors shown here come from a human donor with non-small cell lung cancer who had stable disease on radiotherapy plus ipilimumab.

CDR3 in DNA: TGCGCCAGCAGTGAGACGTACGAGCAGTACTTC. This encodes CASSETYEQYF. The rearrangement links TRBV10-1 to TRBJ2-7; D gene uncertain. CDR1 and CDR2 (germline): WNHNN, SYGVQD (reference sequence). V lost 2 bases and J lost 4, with 3 bases in between. CDR3 size: 11 residues.

CDR3 in DNA: TGTGCCAGCAGTGTACAGGGCCAAACTCTTAATGAAAAACTGTTTTTT. This codes for CASSVQGQTLNEKLFF. The chain links TRBV2 to TRBJ1-4, with D possibly being TRBD1 (6 bases). Per the germline V gene, CDR1 is SNHLY and CDR2 is FYNNEI. This CDR3 has 16 amino acids. V dropped 4 bases and J dropped 4 bases, with 16 bases sitting between them.

The chain uses TRBV9 and TRBJ2-3; D gene uncertain. V dropped 0 bases and J dropped 3 bases, with 11 bases sitting between them. This CDR3 has 15 residues. Germline V gives CDR1 SGDLS, CDR2 YYNGEE. CDR3: CASSVARAATDTQYF. The CDR3 DNA reads as TGTGCCAGCAGCGTAGCCCGGGCCGCAACAGATACGCAGTATTTT.

Notes on this clone: A read error may produce the germline difference seen at one junction end. The CDR3 DNA reads TGTGCTAGCAGTCTTACCTCGACAGGGGAAAGCGAGCAGTACTTC. Protein: CASSLTSTGESEQYF. The chain employs TRBV7-7 and TRBJ2-7; TRBD1 matches at 8 bases. The germline V gene encodes CDR1 SSHAT and CDR2 FNYEAQ (reference sequence). This CDR3 is 15 amino acids long.

This clone has just a few counts. The V gene is TRBV28, the J gene TRBJ1-5, with D tentatively TRBD1 (6 bases). Germline V gene sequence: CDR1 MDHEN, CDR2 SYDVKM. There are 16 residues in the CDR3. V was pared by 2 bases and J by 6 bases, with 17 bases between. CDR3 sequence reads: CASSLVSRGLIQPQHF. The CDR3 nucleotides are TGTGCCAGCAGTTTAGTGTCCCGGGGGCTGATTCAGCCCCAGCATTTT.

The genes are TRBV28 and TRBJ2-7; TRBD2 aligns across 11 bases. The CDR3 is made up of 15 amino acids. J lost 2 bases, V lost 11 bases, and 11 bases had no gene match. The germline V gene encodes CDR1 MDHEN and CDR2 SYDVKM. CDR3 residues: CASKQLAGVTYEQYF. The CDR3 DNA sequence: TGTGCCTCCAAACAACTAGCGGGGGTAACCTACGAGCAGTACTTC.

V gene TRBV27 combines with J gene TRBJ1-2, with TRBD1 matching over 9 bases. Trimming took 4 bases from V and 6 from J; bases not matched to a gene: 9. The CDR3 is 15 residues long. Germline CDR1 MNHEY, CDR2 SMNVEV (reference sequence). The CDR3 spells CASSSGQGNRDGYTF. DNA of the CDR3: TGTGCCAGCAGTTCTGGACAGGGGAATAGGGATGGCTACACCTTC.

The chain employs TRBV5-6 and TRBJ2-1; TRBD2 might be the D (6 bases). The germline V gene has CDR1 SGHDT and CDR2 YYEEEE. Deletions cut 2 bases from V and 4 bases from J, with 16 bases between. The CDR3 length is 16 residues. The CDR3 reads CASSFLSGQTYNEQFF. For the CDR3, the DNA is TGTGCCAGCAGCTTTCTTAGCGGCCAGACTTACAATGAGCAGTTCTTC.

For the CDR3, the DNA is TGTGCCAGCAGGCCAGGGGTAGTGTACGAGCAGTACTTC. Protein: CASRPGVVYEQYF. This chain joins TRBV7-4 and TRBJ2-7, with a weak D call TRBD1 (6 bases). CDR1 and CDR2 (germline): SGHVT, SQSDAQ. The CDR3 consists of 13 residues. Trimming took 6 bases from V and 4 from J, leaving 13 bases between them.

This sequence joins TRBV5-7 and TRBJ2-1; 9 nucleotides align to TRBD2. TRBV5-7 qualifies as an ORF whose function is uncertain. This CDR3 has 17 residues. V lost 0 bases and J lost 4; bases outside the gene matches: 8. CDR3 loop: CASSLVSGSPLYNEQFF. DNA for the CDR3: TGTGCCAGCAGCTTGGTTAGCGGGAGTCCCCTTTACAATGAGCAGTTCTTC.

The chain joins TRBV18 to TRBJ2-1, with TRBD1 as a possible D gene (5 bases). Germline V gene lookup returns CDR1 KGHSH and CDR2 LQKENI. There are 13 residues in the CDR3. V lost 5 bases, J lost 8 bases, and 13 bases lay in between. DNA for the CDR3: TGTGCCAGCTCAAGGATCGAAGGGGATGAGCAGTTCTTC. This sequence encodes CASSRIEGDEQFF. Variable domain in full (rest from reference TRBV18 and TRBJ2-1): NAGVMQNPRHLVRRRGQEARLRCSPMKGHSHVYWYRQLPEEGLKFMVYLQKENIIDESGMPKERFSAEFPKEGPSILRIQQVVRGDSAAYFCASSRIEGDEQFFGPGTRLTVL.

The V and J genes are TRBV19 and TRBJ1-5, with 8 bases that match TRBD1. The V segment lost 6 bases and the J segment 6 bases; nucleotides outside the gene matches: 4. The CDR3 contains 13 residues. The germline V gene encodes CDR1 LNHDA and CDR2 SQIVND (reference sequence). The CDR3 here is CASSATGVQPQHF. In nucleotides, the CDR3 is TGTGCCAGTAGCGCGACAGGGGTTCAGCCCCAGCATTTT.

The rearrangement links TRBV9 to TRBJ2-3; D unclear. The germline V gene encodes CDR1 SGDLS and CDR2 YYNGEE. The CDR3 extends over 14 amino acids. V shed 4 bases and J shed 2 bases, with 11 bases lying between them. CDR3 amino acids: CASSPRTSTDTQYF. In nucleotides, the CDR3 is TGTGCCAGCAGCCCGCGGACCTCCACAGATACGCAGTATTTT.

This clone occurred a few times. The chain combines TRBV5-1 with TRBJ2-5; D might be TRBD1 (6 bases). V lost 4 bases and J lost 0, with 13 bases in between. The CDR3 has 15 amino acids. Germline V gene data show CDR1 as SGHRS and CDR2 as YFSETQ. This CDR3 reads CASSGNTGYQETQYF. Written as DNA, the CDR3 is TGCGCCAGCAGCGGCAATACAGGGTACCAAGAGACCCAGTACTTC.

The chain uses TRBV19 and TRBJ1-2; 7 bases fit TRBD1. Unmatched junction bases numbered 6, after V lost 4 bases and J lost 4 bases. Germline CDR1 LNHDA, CDR2 SQIVND (reference sequence). This CDR3 spans 14 amino acids. DNA of the CDR3: TGTGCCAGTAGTACCCAGGGGGTCCCCTATGGCTACACCTTC. Its protein product is CASSTQGVPYGYTF.

This clone was counted a few times. This chain links TRBV19 with TRBJ2-7; D not resolved. Germline CDR1 LNHDA, CDR2 SQIVND (reference sequence). The CDR3 length is 13 residues. V dropped 2 bases and J dropped 4 bases, with 9 bases sitting between them. The CDR3: CASSISLFYEQYF. CDR3 DNA sequence: TGTGCCAGTAGTATAAGTCTATTTTACGAGCAGTACTTC.

This clone has just one count. The gene calls are TRBV30 and TRBJ1-1, with 9 bases aligning to TRBD1. Germline V CDR1 and CDR2: GTSNPN, SVGIG (reference sequence). CDR3 size: 13 residues. Trimming at V came to 5 bases and at J to 3 bases, leaving 4 bases not matched to a gene. CDR3 residues: CAWSGQGYTEAFF. The CDR3 DNA follows: TGTGCCTGGTCCGGACAGGGGTACACTGAAGCTTTCTTT.